This entry concerns a single T cell receptor (beta chain). The target antigen is unknown. This entry is derived from a study of Ad26.COV2.S vaccination and SARS-CoV-2 variants. Regarding the study as a whole: There was reportedly substantial breadth in spike-specific CD8+ and CD4+ T cell responses after vaccination. Spike-specific TCR breadth in vaccine recipients exceeded that seen in placebo recipients.

Per the germline V gene, CDR1 is LNHDA and CDR2 is SQIVND (reference sequence). Between the trimmed V and J ends, which lost 5 bases and 4 bases, there was a span of 12 bases. The CDR3 length is 15 residues. Libraries were prepared by immunoSEQ multiplex PCR; TCRdb keeps only in-frame clonotypes and omits some of them. The sample lists tens of thousands of clones, approximately 77% occurring once. The receptor was isolated from a human donor who had recovered from COVID-19. The V call is TRBV19, the J call TRBJ2-6, with a tentative D call TRBD2 (5 bases). This specimen was peripheral blood, taken after recovery from COVID-19. The CDR3 protein is CASSFPRRGANVLTF. CDR3 coding DNA: TGTGCCAGTAGTTTCCCCCGGAGGGGGGCCAACGTCCTGACTTTC.